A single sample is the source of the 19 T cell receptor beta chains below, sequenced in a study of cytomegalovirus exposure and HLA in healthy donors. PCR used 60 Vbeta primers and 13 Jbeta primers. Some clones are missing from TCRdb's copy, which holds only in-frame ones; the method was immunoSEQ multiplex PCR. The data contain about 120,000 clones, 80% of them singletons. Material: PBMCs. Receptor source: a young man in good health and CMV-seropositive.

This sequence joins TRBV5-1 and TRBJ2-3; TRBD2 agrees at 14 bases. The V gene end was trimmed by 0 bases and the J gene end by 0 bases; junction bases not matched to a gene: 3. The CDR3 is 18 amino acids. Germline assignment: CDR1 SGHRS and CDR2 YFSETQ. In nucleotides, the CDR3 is TGCGCCAGCAGCTTGGTGGGACTAGCGGGAGTTAGCACAGATACGCAGTATTTT. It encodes CASSLVGLAGVSTDTQYF.

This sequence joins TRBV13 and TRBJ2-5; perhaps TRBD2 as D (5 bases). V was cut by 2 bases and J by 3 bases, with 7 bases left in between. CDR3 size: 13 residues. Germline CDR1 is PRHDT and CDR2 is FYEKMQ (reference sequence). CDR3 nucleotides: TGTGCCAGCAGCTTATACGGGGAAGAGACCCAGTACTTC. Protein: CASSLYGEETQYF.

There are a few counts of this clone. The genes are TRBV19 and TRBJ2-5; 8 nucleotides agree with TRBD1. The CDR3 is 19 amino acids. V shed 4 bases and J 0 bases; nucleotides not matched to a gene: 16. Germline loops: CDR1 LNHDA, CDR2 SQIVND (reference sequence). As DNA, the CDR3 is TGTGCCAGTAGTAGCGCGACAGGGGAGGAAGTCTGGTACCAAGAGACCCAGTACTTC. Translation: CASSSATGEEVWYQETQYF. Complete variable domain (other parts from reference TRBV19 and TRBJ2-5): DGGITQSPKYLFRKEGQNVTLSCEQNLNHDAMYWYRQDPGQGLRLIYYSQIVNDFQKGDIAEGYSVSREKKESFPLTVTSAQKNPTAFYLCASSSATGEEVWYQETQYFGPGTRLLVL.

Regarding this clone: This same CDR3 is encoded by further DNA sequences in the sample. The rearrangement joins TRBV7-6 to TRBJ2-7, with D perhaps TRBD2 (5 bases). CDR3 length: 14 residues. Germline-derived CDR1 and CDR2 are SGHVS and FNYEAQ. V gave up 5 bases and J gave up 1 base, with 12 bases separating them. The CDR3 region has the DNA TGTGCCAGCAGCCCCCGGGGTTCGTCCTACGAGCAGTACTTC. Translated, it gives CASSPRGSSYEQYF. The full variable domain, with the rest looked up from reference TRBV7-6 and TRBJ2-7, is GAGVSQSPRYKVTKRGQDVALRCDPISGHVSLYWYRQALGQGPEFLTYFNYEAQQDKSGLPNDRFSAERPEGSISTLTIQRTEQRDSAMYRCASSPRGSSYEQYFGPGTRLTVT.

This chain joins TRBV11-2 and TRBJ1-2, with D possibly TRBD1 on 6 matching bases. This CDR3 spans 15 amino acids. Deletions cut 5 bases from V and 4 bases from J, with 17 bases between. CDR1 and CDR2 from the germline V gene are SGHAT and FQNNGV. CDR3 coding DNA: TGTGCCAGCAGCGTAAACAGGGTAGGGGGCTATGGCTACACCTTC. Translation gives CASSVNRVGGYGYTF.

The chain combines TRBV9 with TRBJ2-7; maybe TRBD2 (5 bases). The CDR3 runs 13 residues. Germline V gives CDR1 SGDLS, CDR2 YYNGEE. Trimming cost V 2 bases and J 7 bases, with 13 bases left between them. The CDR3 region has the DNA TGTGCCAGCAGCGTCGGGTTGAGGGAAGAGCAGTACTTC. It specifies CASSVGLREEQYF.

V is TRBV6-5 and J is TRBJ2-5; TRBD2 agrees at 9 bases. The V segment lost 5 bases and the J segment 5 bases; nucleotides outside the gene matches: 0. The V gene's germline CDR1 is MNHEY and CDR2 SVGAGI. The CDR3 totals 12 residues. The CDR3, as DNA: TGTGCCAGCAGTAGCGGGGGGGAGACCCAGTACTTC. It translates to CASSSGGETQYF.

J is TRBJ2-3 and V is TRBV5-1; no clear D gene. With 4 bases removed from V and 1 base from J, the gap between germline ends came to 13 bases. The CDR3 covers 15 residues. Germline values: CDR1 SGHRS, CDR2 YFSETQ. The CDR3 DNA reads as TGCGCCAGCAGCCTGGACGGTATTCGCACAGATACGCAGTATTTT. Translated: CASSLDGIRTDTQYF.

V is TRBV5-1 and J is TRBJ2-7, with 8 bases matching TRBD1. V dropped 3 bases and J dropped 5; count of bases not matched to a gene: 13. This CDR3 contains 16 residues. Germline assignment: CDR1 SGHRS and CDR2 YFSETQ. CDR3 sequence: CASSSLTGAVLDEQYF. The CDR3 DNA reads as TGCGCCAGCAGCTCCTTGACAGGGGCGGTACTGGACGAGCAGTACTTC.

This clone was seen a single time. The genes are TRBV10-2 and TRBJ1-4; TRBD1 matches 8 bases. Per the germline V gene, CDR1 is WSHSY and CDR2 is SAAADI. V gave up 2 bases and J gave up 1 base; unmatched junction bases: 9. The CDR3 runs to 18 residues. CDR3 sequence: CASSEIRPGGLTNEKLFF. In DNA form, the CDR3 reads TGCGCCAGCAGTGAGATTCGGCCAGGGGGCTTAACTAATGAAAAACTGTTTTTT.

This CDR3 reads CATSSQRHRSNQPQHF. CDR3 bases: TGTGCCACCAGCAGTCAGAGGCACCGGAGCAATCAGCCCCAGCATTTT. The chain couples TRBV15 to TRBJ1-5, with no clear D. V lost 3 bases and J lost 1, with 13 bases in between. Germline V gene sequence: CDR1 LNHNV, CDR2 YYDKDF (reference sequence). The CDR3 is 16 amino acids.

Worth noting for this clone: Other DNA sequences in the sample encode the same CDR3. CDR3 DNA: TGCGCCAGCAGCCAGGGGAGGGAGGAAAAACTGTTTTTT. Its translation: CASSQGREEKLFF. The gene calls are TRBV4-1 and TRBJ1-4; no firm D call. The germline gives CDR1 MGHRA, CDR2 YSYEKL. V was cut by 3 bases and J by 8 bases, with 10 bases left in between. This CDR3 is built from 13 residues.

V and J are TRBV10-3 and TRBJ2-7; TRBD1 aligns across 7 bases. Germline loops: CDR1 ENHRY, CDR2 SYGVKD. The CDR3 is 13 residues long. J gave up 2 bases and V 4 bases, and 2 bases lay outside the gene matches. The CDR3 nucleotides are TGTGCCATCAGTGGCGGACAGGCCTACGAGCAGTACTTC. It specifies CAISGGQAYEQYF.

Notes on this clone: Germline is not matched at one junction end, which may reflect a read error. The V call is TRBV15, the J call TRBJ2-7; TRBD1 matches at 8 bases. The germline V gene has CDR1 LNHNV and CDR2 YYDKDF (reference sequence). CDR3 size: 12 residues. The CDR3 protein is CATSRVHRGRDF. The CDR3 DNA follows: TGTGCCACCAGCAGAGTCCACAGGGGGAGAGACTTC.

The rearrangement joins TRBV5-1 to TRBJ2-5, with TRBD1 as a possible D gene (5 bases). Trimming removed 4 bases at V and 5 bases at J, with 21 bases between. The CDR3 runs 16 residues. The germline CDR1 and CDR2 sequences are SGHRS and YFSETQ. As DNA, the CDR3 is TGCGCCAGCAGCATCACACAGGACCCCTATGGGGAGACCCAGTACTTC. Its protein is CASSITQDPYGETQYF.

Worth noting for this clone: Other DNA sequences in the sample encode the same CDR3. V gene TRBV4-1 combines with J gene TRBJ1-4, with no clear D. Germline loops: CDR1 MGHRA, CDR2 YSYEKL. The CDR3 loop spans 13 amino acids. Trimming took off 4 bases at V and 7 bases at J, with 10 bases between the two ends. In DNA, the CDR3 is TGCGCCAGCAGCCCTGGAGGGCGTGAAAAACTGTTTTTT. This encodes CASSPGGREKLFF.

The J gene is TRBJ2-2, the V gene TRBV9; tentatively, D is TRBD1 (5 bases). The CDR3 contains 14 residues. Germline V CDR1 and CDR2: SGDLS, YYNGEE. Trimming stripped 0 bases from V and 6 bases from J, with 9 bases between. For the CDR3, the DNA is TGTGCCAGCAGCGTAGATCTGGGGCCCGGGGAGCTGTTTTTT. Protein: CASSVDLGPGELFF.

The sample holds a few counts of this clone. The CDR3 nucleotides are TGTGCCAGCAGTGATTCGACTAAAGATACGCAGTATTTT. Its translation is CASSDSTKDTQYF. The genes are TRBV25-1 and TRBJ2-3; perhaps TRBD2 as D (5 bases). Trimming left V 3 bases short and J 5 bases short, with 9 bases between. CDR1 and CDR2 from the germline V gene are MGHDK and SYGVNS. The CDR3 is 13 amino acids. Drawing the rest from reference TRBV25-1 and TRBJ2-3, the complete variable domain is EADIYQTPRYLVIGTGKKITLECSQTMGHDKMYWYQQDPGMELHLIHYSYGVNSTEKGDLSSESTVSRIRTEHFPLTLESARPSHTSQYLCASSDSTKDTQYFGPGTRLTVL.

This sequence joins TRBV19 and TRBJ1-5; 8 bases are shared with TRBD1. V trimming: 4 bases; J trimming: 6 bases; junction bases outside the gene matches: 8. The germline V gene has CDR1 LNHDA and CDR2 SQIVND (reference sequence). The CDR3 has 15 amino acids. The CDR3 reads CASSTYGQGGQPQHF. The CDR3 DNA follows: TGTGCCAGTAGTACCTACGGACAGGGCGGTCAGCCCCAGCATTTT. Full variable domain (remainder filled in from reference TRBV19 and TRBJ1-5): DGGITQSPKYLFRKEGQNVTLSCEQNLNHDAMYWYRQDPGQGLRLIYYSQIVNDFQKGDIAEGYSVSREKKESFPLTVTSAQKNPTAFYLCASSTYGQGGQPQHFGDGTRLSIL.